This T cell receptor beta chain was observed in a study of technical replicates of blood from a few donors. Germline CDR1 reads MNHEY; CDR2 reads SVGAGI. Trimming left V 3 bases short and J 0 bases short, with 6 bases between. This CDR3 has 15 residues. In its sample, this clone was seen once. The method was immunoSEQ multiplex PCR; TCRdb's version includes in-frame clones alone and lacks a portion of them. This table holds around 70,000 clones, approximately 93% found once. The sequenced sample was T cells isolated from PBMCs. This sequence originates from a human donor in good health. The V and J genes are TRBV6-5 and TRBJ2-6, with D unclear. Here the CDR3 reads CASSYSGSGANVLTF. In nucleotides, the CDR3 is TGTGCCAGCAGTTATTCGGGCTCTGGGGCCAACGTCCTGACTTTC.